What follows is one T cell receptor (beta chain) and its context. Its antigen remains unknown. These data come from a study of OX40 agonist ivuxolimab in advanced cancers. Turning to the study itself: Ivuxolimab is an agonistic anti-OX40 (CD134) antibody, and patients were treated with it. Study-wide points: At 0.1 to 3.0 mg/kg and by week 6, clonal expansion occurred in CD4+ and CD8+ blood T cells.

The data were produced by immunoSEQ multiplex PCR, yet TCRdb's version contains in-frame clones alone and is incomplete. The repertoire holds about 52,000 clones, 90% to 95% seen once, with almost 25% in the top ten. Systemic immunosuppression or a history of autoimmune disease excluded patients. This receptor was identified in an adult with an advanced solid tumor such as melanoma, head and neck, liver or kidney cancer. Specimen: CD4+ or CD8+ T cells sorted from blood, collected in a trial of the OX40 agonist ivuxolimab.

This CDR3 reads CASSSLLAGDGYNEQFF. CDR3 sequence (DNA): TGTGCCAGCAGCTCCTTACTAGCGGGAGATGGTTACAATGAGCAGTTCTTC. The chain combines TRBV25-1 with TRBJ2-1; 11 positions match TRBD2. Germline V gene sequence: CDR1 MGHDK, CDR2 SYGVNS. Trimming cost V 6 bases and J 4 bases; bases outside gene matches: 11. CDR3 length equals 17 residues.